The text below deals with one T cell receptor beta chain. The antigen is undetermined. This record belongs to a study of tumor and adjacent non-tumor tissue in lung cancer. As for the study in general: Aged about 30 to 85 years, patients included about 11 men and 5 women with stage I to III disease.

TCRbeta libraries were built with three rounds of nested PCR, modified from ARM-PCR. TCRdb ran MiXCR on the multiplex PCR reads and lists one entry per CDR3 protein. The repertoire holds about 79,000 distinct CDR3 sequences, with around 70% as singletons. The template was RNA from unsorted bulk tissue. Points from the study as a whole: Normal lung showed higher cumulative top 100 clone frequency than tumor.

The clonotype was recovered from a woman between 40 and 50 years old with non-small cell lung cancer. Sequencing was carried out using lung tumor tissue.

The CDR3 bases are TGCAGCGTTAACCCAGTGCGGGATAATGAGCAGTTCTTC. The encoded protein is CSVNPVRDNEQFF. The chain employs TRBV29-1 and TRBJ2-1; D might be TRBD2 (6 bases). The CDR3 sequence is 13 residues long. Between the trimmed V and J ends, which lost 5 bases and 7 bases, there was a span of 15 bases. Germline CDR1 is SQVTM and CDR2 is ANQGSEA.